This T cell receptor (beta chain) stems from a study of cytomegalovirus exposure and HLA in healthy donors. Germline CDR1 reads MGHRA; CDR2 reads YSYEKL. The CDR3 has 17 residues. The ends lost 6 bases at V and 6 bases at J; junction bases unmatched: 16. The PCR used 60 Vbeta and 13 Jbeta primers. Using immunoSEQ multiplex PCR, the repertoire was profiled, and TCRdb retains in-frame clones only, with some absent. Among about 120,000 clones, around 74% were seen once, and the ten largest hold 30%. Material: PBMCs. This chain joins TRBV4-1 and TRBJ1-4; 7 bases fit TRBD1. The source is a man in his sixties in good health and CMV-seropositive. The CDR3 nucleotides are TGCGCCAGCAGGCAATGGGCCATCAGGGGGTCCGATGAAAAACTGTTTTTT. Translated, it gives CASRQWAIRGSDEKLFF.